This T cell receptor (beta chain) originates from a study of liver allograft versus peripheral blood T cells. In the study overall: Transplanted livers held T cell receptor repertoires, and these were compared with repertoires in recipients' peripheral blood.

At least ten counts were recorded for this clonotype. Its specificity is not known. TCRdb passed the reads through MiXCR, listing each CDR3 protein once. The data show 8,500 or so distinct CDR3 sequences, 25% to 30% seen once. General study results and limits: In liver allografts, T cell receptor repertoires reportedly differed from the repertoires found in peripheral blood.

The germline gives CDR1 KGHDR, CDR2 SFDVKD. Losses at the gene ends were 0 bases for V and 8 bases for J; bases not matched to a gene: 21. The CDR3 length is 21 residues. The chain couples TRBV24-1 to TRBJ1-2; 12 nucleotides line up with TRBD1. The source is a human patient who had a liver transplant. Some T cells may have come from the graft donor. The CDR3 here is CATSDLRWYLGGDRGPGGYTF. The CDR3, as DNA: TGTGCCACCAGTGATTTGCGATGGTATCTAGGTGGGGACAGGGGGCCGGGGGGCTACACCTTC.